This T cell receptor beta chain came from a study of blood T cells in healthy people across ages. CDR3 length: 13 residues. Germline CDR1 is LNHNV and CDR2 is YYDKDF (reference sequence). Trimming cost V 8 bases and J 8 bases; bases outside gene matches: 11. This clonotype occurred a few times. Sample-barcoded 5' priming and a J-beta primer mix drove a second PCR of roughly 6 to 12 cycles. Each CDR3 protein gets one entry after TCRdb re-called the 5' RACE reads with MiXCR. The sample contains fewer than 650,000 distinct CDR3 sequences, roughly a quarter of which appear only once. This same sample was also part of a study on T cells of mothers and their children. As that study records: The donors comprised more than five children and their three healthy Caucasian mothers.

The sequence came from a boy aged 2 to 10 in good health. The chain uses TRBV15 and TRBJ1-1, with 7 bases fitting TRBD1. Sample: blood. The CDR3 spells CATASRQGREAFF. In nucleotides, the CDR3 is TGTGCCACCGCCTCTAGACAGGGTAGGGAAGCTTTCTTT.